These 23 T cell receptor beta chains came from one sample sequenced in a study of post-analysis software for immune sequencing data. These receptors are not linked to any known antigen. The TCR beta cDNA libraries carried unique molecular identifiers. TCRdb reanalysed the PCR reads using MiXCR and keeps one entry per CDR3 protein. The table records about 460,000 distinct CDR3 sequences, nearly 45% of them present only once. Overall study findings and caveats: TRBV segments more frequent in patients than in controls numbered roughly 5 and included TRBV5-6, TRBV5-1 and TRBV20-1.

Sequences were obtained from blood. Receptor source: a girl under 18 with multiple sclerosis.

J is TRBJ2-7 and V is TRBV5-1, with TRBD2 identical over 8 bases. V lost 4 bases to trimming and J lost 6 bases; unmatched junction nucleotides: 9. CDR1 is SGHRS, CDR2 YFSETQ, per germline. This CDR3 region has 14 residues. The CDR3 nucleotides read TGCGCCAGCAGCCCTACTAGCGGTACTAGCGAGCAGTACTTC. Its protein is CASSPTSGTSEQYF.

V usage is TRBV7-3 and J usage is TRBJ2-1; perhaps D is TRBD1 or TRBD2 (5 bases each). This CDR3 spans 14 amino acids. CDR1 is SGHTA and CDR2 is FQGTGA in the germline V gene. V was cut by 6 bases and J by 3 bases, with 12 bases left in between. CDR3 in DNA: TGTGCCAGCAGTGGGGACCGTAGCTACAATGAGCAGTTCTTC. This codes for CASSGDRSYNEQFF. The variable domain in full, completed from reference TRBV7-3 and TRBJ2-1, reads GAGVSQTPSNKVTEKGKYVELRCDPISGHTALYWYRQSLGQGPEFLIYFQGTGAADDSGLPNDRFFAVRPEGSVSTLKIQRTERGDSAVYLCASSGDRSYNEQFFGPGTRLTVL.

The chain combines TRBV3-1 with TRBJ2-7; no definite D call. V lost 1 base to trimming and J lost 6 bases, with 16 bases between them. Germline CDR1 is LGHDT and CDR2 is YNNKEL (reference sequence). The CDR3 extends over 15 amino acids. The CDR3 region has the DNA TGTGCCAGCAGCCAAGGGACCACCCAGCGTGGCGAGCAGTACTTC. This codes for CASSQGTTQRGEQYF.

This clonotype was recorded at least ten times. This chain joins TRBV24-1 and TRBJ2-7; unclear D gene. Germline V gene data show CDR1 as KGHDR and CDR2 as SFDVKD. CDR3 length: 13 residues. Trimming took off 7 bases at V and 3 bases at J, with 12 bases between the two ends. The CDR3 DNA is TGTGCCACCAGCCGGGCCTCGGGCTACGAGCAGTACTTC. This encodes CATSRASGYEQYF.

This clonotype was seen at least ten times. The genes are TRBV20-1 and TRBJ2-7; 10 bases match TRBD2. The CDR3 is 16 residues long. Germline CDR1 and CDR2: DFQATT and SNEGSKA (reference sequence). Trimming at V came to 1 base and at J to 2 bases, leaving 8 bases not matched to a gene. In nucleotides, the CDR3 is TGCAGTGCTAGAGGTCCCCTAGCGGGAGCTACCTACGAGCAGTACTTC. This gives the protein CSARGPLAGATYEQYF.

A remark on this clonotype: The junction does not match germline at one end; this may be a read error. This chain uses TRBV5-1 with TRBJ2-7; D not certain. Germline V gene data show CDR1 as SGHRS and CDR2 as YFSETQ. CDR3 length: 13 residues. CDR3 residues: CVSSPGSAYEQYF. The DNA for the CDR3 is TGCGTCAGCAGCCCCGGAAGCGCCTACGAGCAGTACTTC.

Here the CDR3 DNA reads TGTGCCAGCCAGTGGACAGGGGGCAGCGAGACCCAGTACTTC. It codes for CASQWTGGSETQYF. The chain couples TRBV27 to TRBJ2-5; 11 bases are a match to TRBD1. Germline lookup yields CDR1 MNHEY and CDR2 SMNVEV (reference sequence). Trimming removed 8 bases from V and 5 bases from J; junction bases left unmatched: 7. This CDR3 contains 14 residues.

This chain connects TRBV6-5 to TRBJ2-7, with 7 bases aligning to TRBD1. Trimming cost V 8 bases and J 1 base; bases outside gene matches: 11. Looked up from germline, CDR1 is MNHEY and CDR2 is SVGAGI. The CDR3 spans 15 residues. The CDR3 nucleotides are TGTGCCAGCCGCATGGGGACAGAGGGGTCCTACGAGCAGTACTTC. This gives the protein CASRMGTEGSYEQYF.

The chain has TRBV29-1 and TRBJ2-5; TRBD1 is a possible D gene (5 bases). The CDR3 spans 15 residues. The V end lost 5 bases, the J end lost 2 bases, and 18 bases lay between the germline ends. Germline V lookup: CDR1 SQVTM, CDR2 ANQGSEA. The CDR3 region has the DNA TGCAGCGTTCAATTTTGGGGCGGTTCACAAGAGACCCAGTACTTC. It is translated as CSVQFWGGSQETQYF.

The chain recombines TRBV5-1 with TRBJ2-1, with TRBD2 matching 7 bases. The trim removed 1 base at V and 7 bases at J, leaving 8 bases unmatched. The germline V gene has CDR1 SGHRS and CDR2 YFSETQ. This CDR3 is built from 15 residues. CDR3 bases: TGCGCCAGCAGCTTGAAGGGAGGGCCGGGGAATGAGCAGTTCTTC. It encodes CASSLKGGPGNEQFF.

The CDR3 region is CASSFGLSGDEQFF. The CDR3 DNA is TGTGCCAGCAGTTTTGGACTCTCCGGGGATGAGCAGTTCTTC. V and J are TRBV6-6 and TRBJ2-1, with TRBD2 as a possible D gene (5 bases). This CDR3 contains 14 residues. Trimming removed 4 bases from V and 8 bases from J, with 15 bases in between. CDR1 is MNHNY and CDR2 is SVGAGI in the germline V gene (reference sequence).

This clonotype was picked up a small number of times. The V gene is TRBV30, the J gene TRBJ2-3, with 10 bases that match TRBD2. Germline CDR1 GTSNPN, CDR2 SVGIG (reference sequence). The length of the CDR3 is 14 residues. The V and J ends lost 7 bases and 4 bases, in that order; junction bases with no gene match: 8. The CDR3 DNA follows: TGTGCCTACGGACTAGCGGAGTTCGCAGATACGCAGTATTTT. This sequence encodes CAYGLAEFADTQYF.

V gene TRBV20-1 combines with J gene TRBJ2-1; 7 bases agree with TRBD2. The CDR3 contains 14 residues. V shed 7 bases, J shed 3 bases, and the junction held 9 bases outside the gene matches. Germline lookup yields CDR1 DFQATT and CDR2 SNEGSKA (reference sequence). The CDR3 sequence is CSGISGLGYNEQFF. The CDR3 bases are TGCAGTGGGATTAGCGGGTTGGGCTACAATGAGCAGTTCTTC.

This clonotype was counted a few times. V usage is TRBV28 and J usage is TRBJ2-5; the match to TRBD2 covers 7 bases. Trimming cost V 2 bases and J 2 bases; bases outside gene matches: 8. CDR1 and CDR2 from the germline V gene are MDHEN and SYDVKM. This CDR3 is built from 16 residues. CDR3 sequence (DNA): TGTGCCAGCAGTTTAACCCTACGGGGGGAACAAGAGACCCAGTACTTC. This encodes CASSLTLRGEQETQYF.

This clonotype was detected only a few times. This chain links TRBV20-1 with TRBJ1-5, with D possibly matching TRBD1 (5 bases). This CDR3 spans 12 amino acids. With 3 bases removed from V and 5 bases from J, the gap between germline ends came to 8 bases. The germline gives CDR1 DFQATT, CDR2 SNEGSKA (reference sequence). The CDR3 reads CSASRGDQPQHF. The DNA of the CDR3 is TGCAGTGCTAGTAGAGGGGATCAGCCCCAGCATTTT.

This clonotype was seen a few times. This chain joins TRBV6-5 and TRBJ2-5, with 10 bases fitting TRBD2. The CDR3 has 15 residues. Germline V gene sequence: CDR1 MNHEY, CDR2 SVGAGI. Trimming removed 0 bases from V and 2 bases from J; junction bases left unmatched: 0. As DNA, the CDR3 is TGTGCCAGCAGTTACTCGGGACTAGCGCAAGAGACCCAGTACTTC. Its translation is CASSYSGLAQETQYF.

The V and J genes are TRBV6-5 and TRBJ1-1; no reliable D call. V was shortened by 8 bases and J by 2 bases, with 15 bases between the two germline ends. Germline values: CDR1 MNHEY, CDR2 SVGAGI. This CDR3 region has 14 residues. CDR3 in amino acids: CASGLTPINTEAFF. In DNA form, the CDR3 reads TGTGCCAGCGGACTGACACCCATAAACACTGAAGCTTTCTTT.

This clonotype was seen a few times. The chain uses TRBV6-2 or TRBV6-3 and TRBJ1-5, with 10 bases that match TRBD1. Germline-derived CDR1 and CDR2 are MNHEY and SVGEGT. This CDR3 comprises 16 residues. The J segment lost 7 bases and the V segment lost 7 bases, leaving 13 bases of the junction unmatched. DNA of the CDR3: TGTGCCAGCACCCCGAGACAGGGGGCTATTAGGCAGCCCCAGCATTTT. It codes for CASTPRQGAIRQPQHF.

J is TRBJ1-2 and V is TRBV20-1; TRBD1 might be the D (5 bases). Trimming pared 1 base from V and 4 bases from J, leaving 10 bases between. CDR1 and CDR2 from the germline V gene are DFQATT and SNEGSKA (reference sequence). The CDR3 runs 13 residues. The CDR3, as DNA: TGCAGTGCTAGAGGGGGCCACTTCTATGGCTACACCTTC. Its protein product is CSARGGHFYGYTF.

The chain is built from TRBV20-1 and TRBJ2-7, with 7 bases identical to TRBD2. TRBJ2-5 matches the DNA end more closely, so the J call is doubtful. CDR3 size: 14 residues. The germline gives CDR1 DFQATT, CDR2 SNEGSKA (reference sequence). This chain's CDR3 is CSARRGGGAETQYF. CDR3 bases: TGCAGTGCTAGGAGGGGCGGGGGTGCGGAGACCCAGTACTTC.

The V call is TRBV20-1, the J call TRBJ1-5; 7 nucleotides line up with TRBD1. This CDR3 has 16 amino acids. V dropped 2 bases and J dropped 6; count of bases not matched to a gene: 13. CDR1 DFQATT and CDR2 SNEGSKA come from the germline V gene (reference sequence). CDR3 sequence (DNA): TGCAGTGCTAGAAGGTACAGGGGAAGTTTAGGTCAGCCCCAGCATTTT. Translating gives CSARRYRGSLGQPQHF.

This clonotype has a handful of counts. This chain links TRBV28 with TRBJ2-5, with D possibly being TRBD2 (6 bases). This CDR3 is 14 amino acids long. With 6 bases removed from V and 5 bases from J, the gap between germline ends came to 16 bases. Per germline, CDR1 MDHEN and CDR2 SYDVKM. The CDR3 region has the DNA TGTGCCAGCAGAGGCGATGCGGGAAGGGAGACCCAGTACTTC. This encodes CASRGDAGRETQYF.

This clonotype was recorded a few times. The chain uses TRBV9 and TRBJ2-1; 11 bases map to TRBD2. The CDR3 totals 17 residues. In germline, CDR1 is SGDLS, CDR2 YYNGEE. J was trimmed by 7 bases and V by 0 bases; bases with no gene match: 9. The DNA for the CDR3 is TGTGCCAGCAGCGTAGCCTTAGCGGGAGGGCCATTAAATGAGCAGTTCTTC. It encodes CASSVALAGGPLNEQFF.